The 29 T cell receptor beta chains below all came from one sample that was sequenced in a study of CD8+ T cells in alopecia areata. Treatment defined: oral pan-JAK inhibitor, 5-10 mg twice daily. Sequencing used cDNA as its template, made by extracting RNA and reverse transcribing it. TCRdb's copy holds only in-frame clones and misses some; the assay was immunoSEQ multiplex PCR. The sample yields a few hundred thousand clones, more than 45% seen once. Sequences were derived from CD4+ T cells sorted from blood, sampled at week 4, from a patient treated with tofacitinib. The origin of the receptors is a human donor with alopecia areata.

The CDR3 nucleotides are TGTGCCAGCAGTTACTCATCCACAGACCATCGTCAGCAGTTCTTC. This gives the protein CASSYSSTDHRQQFF. The chain couples TRBV6-5 to TRBJ2-1; D ambiguous. CDR1 is MNHEY and CDR2 is SVGAGI in the germline V gene. This CDR3 comprises 15 residues. Trimming stripped 0 bases from V and 11 bases from J, with 17 bases between.

This clone came up a few times. CDR3 amino acids: CSVLRGANTEAFF. In nucleotides, the CDR3 is TGCAGCGTGCTTCGAGGGGCGAACACTGAAGCTTTCTTT. This chain joins TRBV29-1 and TRBJ1-1, with D possibly being TRBD1 (5 bases). Per the germline V gene, CDR1 is SQVTM and CDR2 is ANQGSEA. The CDR3 runs 13 residues. Trimming removed 6 bases at V and 1 base at J, with 12 bases between.

This clone was picked up a small number of times. V gene TRBV30 combines with J gene TRBJ1-5; tentative D call: TRBD1 (5 bases). The CDR3 has 14 residues. Germline CDR1 and CDR2: GTSNPN and SVGIG (reference sequence). V was clipped by 0 bases and J by 6 bases, with 12 bases between them. CDR3 bases: TGTGCCTGGAGTGTCGGGCAGGGTAGTCAGCCCCAGCATTTT. It specifies CAWSVGQGSQPQHF.

This clone was observed a handful of times. This chain uses TRBV29-1 with TRBJ1-2; maybe TRBD1 (6 bases). Trimming pared 6 bases from V and 3 bases from J, leaving 17 bases between. Germline V gives CDR1 SQVTM, CDR2 ANQGSEA. The length of the CDR3 is 14 residues. Here the CDR3 reads CSVTDRSKYYGYTF. The CDR3 coding sequence is TGCAGCGTCACAGACAGGTCCAAGTACTATGGCTACACCTTC.

The rearrangement joins TRBV6-5 to TRBJ2-2, with 7 bases that match TRBD1. CDR3 length: 13 amino acids. The V and J ends lost 8 bases and 3 bases, in that order; junction bases with no gene match: 3. CDR1 MNHEY and CDR2 SVGAGI come from the germline V gene. This CDR3 reads CASRTGHTGELFF. The CDR3 nucleotides are TGTGCCAGCCGGACAGGCCACACCGGGGAGCTGTTTTTT.

A few counts support this clone. The CDR3: CASSRTGDGYTF. CDR3 nucleotides: TGTGCCAGCAGCCGAACAGGGGATGGCTACACCTTC. The chain combines TRBV7-9 with TRBJ1-2, with 7 bases aligning to TRBD1. The trim removed 5 bases at V and 6 bases at J, leaving 3 bases unmatched. The CDR3 consists of 12 residues. CDR1 is SEHNR and CDR2 is FQNEAQ in the germline V gene (reference sequence).

The chain combines TRBV29-1 with TRBJ1-2; TRBD1 aligns across 10 bases. Germline V CDR1 and CDR2: SQVTM, ANQGSEA. CDR3 length: 14 amino acids. V dropped 4 bases and J dropped 8; count of bases not matched to a gene: 10. CDR3 DNA: TGCAGCGTTGGAAAGACAGGGGGCGCGGAAGGCTACACCTTC. Amino acids: CSVGKTGGAEGYTF.

This chain joins TRBV5-1 and TRBJ2-7; TRBD1 might be the D (6 bases). The CDR3 is made up of 13 amino acids. Germline loops: CDR1 SGHRS, CDR2 YFSETQ. Trimming shortened V by 7 bases and J by 5 bases, and 16 bases separated the two germline ends. DNA of the CDR3: TGCGCCAGCCGAACCCTAGGGACAAACGAGCAGTACTTC. Translated: CASRTLGTNEQYF. Filled out from reference TRBV5-1 and TRBJ2-7, the complete variable domain reads KAGVTQTPRYLIKTRGQQVTLSCSPISGHRSVSWYQQTPGQGLQFLFEYFSETQRNKGNFPGRFSGRQFSNSRSEMNVSTLELGDSALYLCASRTLGTNEQYFGPGTRLTVT.

This clone has just a few counts. This chain links TRBV5-5 with TRBJ2-1; 10 bases line up with TRBD2. V trimming: 1 base; J trimming: 2 bases; junction bases outside the gene matches: 3. This CDR3 spans 16 amino acids. Germline loops: CDR1 SGHKS, CDR2 YYEKEE (reference sequence). CDR3 bases: TGTGCCAGCAGCTTGACTAGCGGGACGGCCTACAATGAGCAGTTCTTC. Its translation: CASSLTSGTAYNEQFF.

V gene TRBV6-5 combines with J gene TRBJ1-2; D gene unclear. From germline, CDR1 is MNHEY and CDR2 SVGAGI. The CDR3 spans 15 residues. V was clipped by 7 bases and J by 3 bases, with 18 bases between them. CDR3 in amino acids: CASNRFTGSDYGYTF. The CDR3 DNA sequence: TGTGCCAGCAATCGATTCACCGGGTCAGACTATGGCTACACCTTC.

The genes are TRBV27 and TRBJ1-5, with a tentative D call TRBD1 (6 bases). The CDR3 covers 13 residues. V gave up 6 bases and J gave up 7 bases, with 13 bases separating them. Germline V lookup: CDR1 MNHEY, CDR2 SMNVEV (reference sequence). For the CDR3, the DNA is TGTGCCAGCAGCTGGACAGAGCAACAGCCCCAGCATTTT. Translated: CASSWTEQQPQHF.

V usage is TRBV7-8 and J usage is TRBJ1-5, with D uncertain. The CDR3 is made up of 14 amino acids. The V end was cut by 5 bases, the J end by 3 bases, with 11 bases between. Germline V lookup: CDR1 SGHVS, CDR2 FQNEAQ. CDR3 DNA sequence: TGTGCCAGCAGCCGGGGTTCGAACAATCAGCCCCAGCATTTT. Protein product: CASSRGSNNQPQHF.

The chain joins TRBV14 to TRBJ2-2; the D gene is possibly TRBD2 (5 bases). Germline CDR1 reads SGHDN; CDR2 reads FVKESK. The CDR3 totals 16 residues. V was trimmed by 1 base and J by 0 bases, leaving 9 bases between them. The CDR3 protein is CASSQAGAANTGELFF. The CDR3 DNA sequence: TGTGCCAGCAGCCAAGCAGGAGCGGCGAACACCGGGGAGCTGTTTTTT.

The chain is built from TRBV4-1 and TRBJ1-6, with D possibly matching TRBD1 (5 bases). V shed 2 bases and J shed 6 bases, with 14 bases lying between them. The CDR3 has 16 residues. Germline CDR1 reads MGHRA; CDR2 reads YSYEKL. The CDR3 spells CASSQISGTVNSPLHF. CDR3 nucleotide sequence: TGCGCCAGCAGCCAAATATCCGGGACGGTTAATTCACCCCTCCACTTT.

The chain links TRBV6-6 to TRBJ2-2; D unclear. Germline assignment: CDR1 MNHNY and CDR2 SVGAGI (reference sequence). The CDR3 is 14 amino acids. The V and J ends lost 7 bases and 1 base respectively, with 10 bases between them. CDR3 loop: CASTQRQNTGELFF. The CDR3 coding sequence is TGTGCCAGCACTCAAAGGCAGAACACCGGGGAGCTGTTTTTT.

A few counts support this clone. The CDR3 loop reads CASSSPGTLDTGELFF. CDR3 nucleotide sequence: TGTGCCAGCAGCTCTCCCGGGACGTTAGACACCGGGGAGCTGTTTTTT. The J gene is TRBJ2-2, the V gene TRBV5-4; D may match TRBD1 or TRBD2 (5 bases each). The V gene's germline CDR1 is SGHNT and CDR2 YYREEE (reference sequence). The length of the CDR3 is 16 residues. The ends were cut back, 3 bases at V and 3 bases at J, with 15 bases in the middle.

The rearrangement uses TRBV7-2 and TRBJ1-2; D is ambiguous. This CDR3 is 12 amino acids long. The ends were cut back, 5 bases at V and 8 bases at J, with 12 bases in the middle. Per the germline V gene, CDR1 is SGHTA and CDR2 is FQGNSA. The CDR3 loop reads CASSPQREGYTF. The CDR3 region has the DNA TGTGCCAGCAGCCCGCAGAGGGAGGGCTACACCTTC. The complete variable domain, with remaining parts taken from reference TRBV7-2 and TRBJ1-2, reads GAGVSQSPSNKVTEKGKDVELRCDPISGHTALYWYRQSLGQGLEFLIYFQGNSAPDKSGLPSDRFSAERTGGSVSTLTIQRTQQEDSAVYLCASSPQREGYTFGSGTRLTVV.

V is TRBV29-1 and J is TRBJ1-1, with 10 bases matching TRBD1. J lost 5 bases, V lost 7 bases, and 7 bases had no gene match. The CDR3 is made up of 13 amino acids. The germline V gene encodes CDR1 SQVTM and CDR2 ANQGSEA. In DNA, the CDR3 is TGCAGCGCTGCGACAGGGGGCTGGACTGAAGCTTTCTTT. The encoded protein is CSAATGGWTEAFF.

The CDR3 coding sequence is TGTGCCAGCACTAACGGACAGGGAAAAGGGTCGGGGTTCTTC. It is translated as CASTNGQGKGSGFF. The chain joins TRBV6-6 to TRBJ2-1; 8 nucleotides align to TRBD1. Germline CDR1 MNHNY, CDR2 SVGAGI (reference sequence). CDR3 size: 14 residues. J gave up 15 bases and V 7 bases, and 17 bases lay outside the gene matches.

This clone appeared a few times. The rearrangement links TRBV29-1 to TRBJ1-5; D uncertain. This CDR3 region has 12 residues. Germline V gene lookup returns CDR1 SQVTM and CDR2 ANQGSEA. V dropped 4 bases and J dropped 3 bases, with 7 bases sitting between them. Written as DNA, the CDR3 is TGCAGCGTTGCACAGTCCAATCAGCCCCAGCATTTT. It codes for CSVAQSNQPQHF.

The genes are TRBV29-1 and TRBJ1-2; 7 bases agree with TRBD1. CDR3 length equals 15 residues. Trimming at V came to 7 bases and at J to 1 base, leaving 12 bases not matched to a gene. CDR1 and CDR2 from the germline V gene are SQVTM and ANQGSEA. In nucleotides, the CDR3 is TGCAGCGCTGACACCGACAGGGCCCTTAACTATGGCTACACCTTC. This translates into CSADTDRALNYGYTF.

There are a few counts of this clone. The V and J genes are TRBV7-2 and TRBJ2-7; 7 bases map to TRBD1. Trimming removed 5 bases from V and 0 bases from J; junction bases left unmatched: 10. CDR3 length: 16 residues. From germline, CDR1 is SGHTA and CDR2 FQGNSA. The CDR3 bases are TGTGCCAGCAGCCCACACCCAGGGACAGTCTCCTACGAGCAGTACTTC. Amino acids: CASSPHPGTVSYEQYF. Looking up the rest from reference TRBV7-2 and TRBJ2-7 gives the full variable domain: GAGVSQSPSNKVTEKGKDVELRCDPISGHTALYWYRQSLGQGLEFLIYFQGNSAPDKSGLPSDRFSAERTGGSVSTLTIQRTQQEDSAVYLCASSPHPGTVSYEQYFGPGTRLTVT.

This clone was counted between two and nine times. V usage is TRBV29-1 and J usage is TRBJ2-7, with 10 bases aligning to TRBD1. Germline values: CDR1 SQVTM, CDR2 ANQGSEA. The CDR3 is 11 amino acids. This CDR3 is CSGTGEYEQYF. CDR3 bases: TGCAGTGGGACAGGGGAATACGAGCAGTACTTC.

The chain is built from TRBV30 and TRBJ1-2; D perhaps matches TRBD1 (6 bases). This CDR3 spans 12 amino acids. Germline CDR1 and CDR2: GTSNPN and SVGIG (reference sequence). Trimming shortened V by 3 bases and J by 4 bases, and 9 bases separated the two germline ends. The CDR3 region is CAWRQGIYGYTF. The CDR3 DNA sequence: TGTGCCTGGAGGCAGGGGATCTATGGCTACACCTTC.

V gene TRBV2 combines with J gene TRBJ1-2; D gene unclear. Germline V gives CDR1 SNHLY, CDR2 FYNNEI. Trimming left V 1 base short and J 4 bases short, with 10 bases between. The CDR3 has 14 amino acids. The CDR3: CASSEGRRSYGYTF. The CDR3 bases are TGTGCCAGCAGTGAAGGGAGAAGGAGCTATGGCTACACCTTC.

Here the CDR3 DNA reads TGTGCCAGCAGTACCGACGGTTATAGCAATCAGCCCCAGCATTTT. This gives the protein CASSTDGYSNQPQHF. The chain is built from TRBV6-1 and TRBJ1-5; D remains unclear. The CDR3 runs to 15 residues. V lost 5 bases, J lost 0 bases, and 11 bases lay in between. From germline, CDR1 is MNHNS and CDR2 SASEGT.

The genes are TRBV5-1 and TRBJ1-6; D remains unclear. Germline CDR1 SGHRS, CDR2 YFSETQ. V dropped 0 bases and J dropped 10 bases, with 8 bases sitting between them. The CDR3 contains 13 residues. CDR3 sequence reads: CASSLETASPLHF. The CDR3, as DNA: TGCGCCAGCAGCTTGGAGACGGCCTCACCCCTCCACTTT. The whole variable domain, remainder taken from reference TRBV5-1 and TRBJ1-6, is KAGVTQTPRYLIKTRGQQVTLSCSPISGHRSVSWYQQTPGQGLQFLFEYFSETQRNKGNFPGRFSGRQFSNSRSEMNVSTLELGDSALYLCASSLETASPLHFGNGTRLTVT.

This clone has a handful of counts. The CDR3 loop reads CASKAIGSTGELFF. The CDR3 DNA sequence: TGTGCCAGCAAGGCTATAGGAAGTACCGGGGAGCTGTTTTTT. The chain joins TRBV5-4 to TRBJ2-2; D is unresolved. V shed 6 bases and J shed 5 bases, with 14 bases lying between them. This CDR3 has 14 amino acids. Per the germline V gene, CDR1 is SGHNT and CDR2 is YYREEE (reference sequence).

The J gene is TRBJ2-7, the V gene TRBV29-1, with a possible D match to TRBD1 (5 bases). Trimming shortened V by 6 bases and J by 2 bases, and 14 bases separated the two germline ends. The CDR3 has 13 amino acids. In germline, CDR1 is SQVTM, CDR2 ANQGSEA. The CDR3 loop is CSVGEHAAYEQYF. The CDR3 bases are TGCAGCGTAGGGGAACATGCGGCCTACGAGCAGTACTTC.